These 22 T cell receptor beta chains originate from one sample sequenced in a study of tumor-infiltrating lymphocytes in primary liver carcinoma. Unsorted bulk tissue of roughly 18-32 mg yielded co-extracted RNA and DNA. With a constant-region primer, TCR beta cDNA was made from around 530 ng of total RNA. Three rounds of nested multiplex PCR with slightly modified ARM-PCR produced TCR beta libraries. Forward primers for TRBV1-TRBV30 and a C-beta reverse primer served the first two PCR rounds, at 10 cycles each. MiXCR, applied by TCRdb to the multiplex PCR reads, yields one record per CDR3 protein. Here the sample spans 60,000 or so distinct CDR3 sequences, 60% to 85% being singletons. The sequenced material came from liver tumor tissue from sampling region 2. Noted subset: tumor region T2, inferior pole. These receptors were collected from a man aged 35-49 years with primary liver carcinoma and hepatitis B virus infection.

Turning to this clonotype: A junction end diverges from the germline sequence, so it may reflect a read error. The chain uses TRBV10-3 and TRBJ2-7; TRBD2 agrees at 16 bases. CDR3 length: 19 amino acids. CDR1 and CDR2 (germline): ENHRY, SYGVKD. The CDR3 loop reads CAITKQSGLAGGFSYDQYF. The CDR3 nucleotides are TGTGCAATCACCAAACAATCGGGACTAGCGGGAGGGTTCTCCTACGACCAGTACTTC.

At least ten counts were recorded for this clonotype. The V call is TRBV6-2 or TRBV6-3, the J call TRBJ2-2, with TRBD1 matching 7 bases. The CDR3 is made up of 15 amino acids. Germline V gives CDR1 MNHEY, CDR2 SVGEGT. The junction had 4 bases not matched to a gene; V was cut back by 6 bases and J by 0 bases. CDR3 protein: CASRNTGANTGELFF. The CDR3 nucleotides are TGTGCCAGCAGAAATACAGGGGCGAACACCGGGGAGCTGTTTTTT.

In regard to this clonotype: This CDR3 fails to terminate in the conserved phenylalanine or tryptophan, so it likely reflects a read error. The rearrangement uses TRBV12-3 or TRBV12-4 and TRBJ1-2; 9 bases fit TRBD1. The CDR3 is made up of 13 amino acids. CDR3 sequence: CASSRTGDYGYTL. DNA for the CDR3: TGTGCCAGCAGCCGGACAGGGGACTACGGCTACACCTTA.

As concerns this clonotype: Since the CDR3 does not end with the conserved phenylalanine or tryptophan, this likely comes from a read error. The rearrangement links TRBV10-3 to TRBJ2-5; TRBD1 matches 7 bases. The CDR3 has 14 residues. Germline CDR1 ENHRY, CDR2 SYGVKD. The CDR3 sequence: CGISPDRAQETQYL. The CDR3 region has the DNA TGTGGCATCAGCCCCGACAGGGCTCAAGAGACTCAGTACCTC.

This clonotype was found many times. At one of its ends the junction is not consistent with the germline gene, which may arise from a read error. The DNA of the CDR3 is TGTGCCAACAGTGGGGGCCCCGGGACAGCTTCTAACTATGGCTACACCTTC. Translating it yields CANSGGPGTASNYGYTF. The chain carries TRBV6-6 and TRBJ1-2, with 7 bases identical to TRBD1. Germline-derived CDR1 and CDR2 are MNHNY and SVGAGI (reference sequence). CDR3 length equals 17 residues.

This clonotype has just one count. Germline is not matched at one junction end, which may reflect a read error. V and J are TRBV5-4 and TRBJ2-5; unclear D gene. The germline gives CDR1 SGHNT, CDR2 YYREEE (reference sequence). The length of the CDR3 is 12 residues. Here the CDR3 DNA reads TGTACCGGCAGCTTCTCGTCCCGGACCCAGCACTTC. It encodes CTGSFSSRTQHF.

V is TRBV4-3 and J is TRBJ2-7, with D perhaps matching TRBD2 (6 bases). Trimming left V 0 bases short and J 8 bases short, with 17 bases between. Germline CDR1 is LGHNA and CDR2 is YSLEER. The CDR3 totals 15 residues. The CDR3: CASSQDRETPYKQYF. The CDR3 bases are TGCGCCAGCAGCCAAGACCGGGAGACTCCCTATAAGCAGTACTTC.

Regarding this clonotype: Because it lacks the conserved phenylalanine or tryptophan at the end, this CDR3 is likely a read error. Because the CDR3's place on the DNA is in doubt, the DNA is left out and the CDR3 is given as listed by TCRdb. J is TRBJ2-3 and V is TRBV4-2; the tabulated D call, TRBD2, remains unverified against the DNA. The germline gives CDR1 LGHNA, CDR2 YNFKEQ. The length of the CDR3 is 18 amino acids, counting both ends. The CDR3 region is CASSQVALLAGTTDTLYS.

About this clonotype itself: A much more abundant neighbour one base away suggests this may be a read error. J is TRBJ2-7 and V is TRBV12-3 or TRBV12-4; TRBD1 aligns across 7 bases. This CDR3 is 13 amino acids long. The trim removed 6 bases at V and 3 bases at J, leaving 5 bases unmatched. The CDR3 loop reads CASRSTGVYEQYF. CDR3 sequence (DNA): TGTGCCAGCAGGAGTACAGGGGTCTACGAGCAGTACTTC.

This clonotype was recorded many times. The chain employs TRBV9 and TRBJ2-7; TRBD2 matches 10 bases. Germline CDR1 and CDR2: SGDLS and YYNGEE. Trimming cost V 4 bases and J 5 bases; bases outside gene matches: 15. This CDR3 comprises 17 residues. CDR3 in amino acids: CASSPGLAGVSSHEQYF. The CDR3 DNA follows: TGTGCCAGCAGCCCCGGGCTAGCGGGAGTATCATCCCACGAGCAGTACTTC.

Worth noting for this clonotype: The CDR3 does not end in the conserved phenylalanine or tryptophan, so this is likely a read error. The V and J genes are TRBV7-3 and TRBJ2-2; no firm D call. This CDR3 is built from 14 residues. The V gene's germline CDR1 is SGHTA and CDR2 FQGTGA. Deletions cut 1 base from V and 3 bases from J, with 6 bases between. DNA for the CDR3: TGTGCCAGCAGCTTAAGTGGATACACCGGGGAGCTGTTTCCT. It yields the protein CASSLSGYTGELFP.

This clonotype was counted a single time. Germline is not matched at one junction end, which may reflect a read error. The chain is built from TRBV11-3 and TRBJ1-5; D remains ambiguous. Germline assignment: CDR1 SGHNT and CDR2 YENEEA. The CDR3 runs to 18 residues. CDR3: CASSQRTRHENSNQPRHF. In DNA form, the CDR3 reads TGTGCCAGTAGCCAAAGAACTCGACACGAGAATAGCAATCAGCCCCGGCATTTT.

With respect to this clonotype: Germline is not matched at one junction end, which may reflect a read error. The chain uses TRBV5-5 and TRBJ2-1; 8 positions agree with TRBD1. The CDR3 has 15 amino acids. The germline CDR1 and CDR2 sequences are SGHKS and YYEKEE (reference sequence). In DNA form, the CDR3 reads TGTGTCAGCAGCCCTGGACAGGGTTCCTACGGTGAGAAGTTCTTC. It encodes CVSSPGQGSYGEKFF. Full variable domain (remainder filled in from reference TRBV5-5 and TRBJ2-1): DAGVTQSPTHLIKTRGQQVTLRCSPISGHKSVSWYQQVLGQGPQFIFQYYEKEERGRGNFPDRFSARQFPNYSSELNVNALLLGDSALYLCVSSPGQGSYGEKFFGPGTRLTVL.

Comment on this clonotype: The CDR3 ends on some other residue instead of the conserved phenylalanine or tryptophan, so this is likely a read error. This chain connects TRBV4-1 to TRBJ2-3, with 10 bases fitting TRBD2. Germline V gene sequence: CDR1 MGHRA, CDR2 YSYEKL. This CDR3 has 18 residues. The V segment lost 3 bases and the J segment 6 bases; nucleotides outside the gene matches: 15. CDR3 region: CASSQTTSLAGVTDTQYI. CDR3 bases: TGCGCCAGCAGCCAGACCACTTCCCTAGCGGGAGTCACCGATACGCAGTATATT.

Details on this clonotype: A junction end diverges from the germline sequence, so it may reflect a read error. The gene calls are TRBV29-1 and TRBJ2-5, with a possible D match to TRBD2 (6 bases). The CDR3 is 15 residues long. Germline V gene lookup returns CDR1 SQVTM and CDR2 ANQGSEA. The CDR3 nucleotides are TGCAGAGTTGAAAGGGACGGGGGTAGGGCAGAGACCCAGTACTTC. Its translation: CRVERDGGRAETQYF.

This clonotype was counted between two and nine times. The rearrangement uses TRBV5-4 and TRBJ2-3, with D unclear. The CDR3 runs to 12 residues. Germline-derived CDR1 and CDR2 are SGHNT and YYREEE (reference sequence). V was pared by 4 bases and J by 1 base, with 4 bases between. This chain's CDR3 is CASSHRTDTQYF. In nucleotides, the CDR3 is TGTGCCAGCAGCCACCGCACAGATACGCAGTATTTT. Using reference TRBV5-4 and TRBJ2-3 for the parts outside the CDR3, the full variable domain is ETGVTQSPTHLIKTRGQQVTLRCSSQSGHNTVSWYQQALGQGPQFIFQYYREEENGRGNFPPRFSGLQFPNYSSELNVNALELDDSALYLCASSHRTDTQYFGPGTRLTVL.

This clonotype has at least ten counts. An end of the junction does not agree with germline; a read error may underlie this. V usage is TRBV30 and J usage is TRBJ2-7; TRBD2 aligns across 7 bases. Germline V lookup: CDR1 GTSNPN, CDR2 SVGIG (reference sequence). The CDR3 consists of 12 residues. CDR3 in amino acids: CASHMGGNEQYF. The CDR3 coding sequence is TGTGCCTCCCACATGGGGGGGAACGAGCAATACTTC.

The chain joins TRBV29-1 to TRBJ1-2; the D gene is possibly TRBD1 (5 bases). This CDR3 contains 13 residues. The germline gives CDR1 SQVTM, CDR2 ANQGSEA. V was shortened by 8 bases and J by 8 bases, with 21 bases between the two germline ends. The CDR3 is CSIRKRAGQGYTF. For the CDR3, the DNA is TGCAGCATCCGCAAAAGGGCAGGGCAAGGCTACACCTTC.

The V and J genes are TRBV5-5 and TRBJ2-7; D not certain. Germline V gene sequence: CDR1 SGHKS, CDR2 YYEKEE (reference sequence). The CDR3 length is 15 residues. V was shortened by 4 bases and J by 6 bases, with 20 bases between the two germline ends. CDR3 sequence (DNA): TGTGCCAGCAGCCCAGAGGCAGTTCCAATCTCCGAGCAGTACTTC. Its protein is CASSPEAVPISEQYF. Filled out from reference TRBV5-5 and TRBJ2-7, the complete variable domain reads DAGVTQSPTHLIKTRGQQVTLRCSPISGHKSVSWYQQVLGQGPQFIFQYYEKEERGRGNFPDRFSARQFPNYSSELNVNALLLGDSALYLCASSPEAVPISEQYFGPGTRLTVT.

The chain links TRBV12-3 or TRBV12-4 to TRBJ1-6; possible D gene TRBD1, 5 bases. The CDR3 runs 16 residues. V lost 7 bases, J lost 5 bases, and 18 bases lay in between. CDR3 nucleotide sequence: TGTGCCAGCAACACCTCGACAGTTGGGAATAATTCACCCCTCCACTTT. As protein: CASNTSTVGNNSPLHF.

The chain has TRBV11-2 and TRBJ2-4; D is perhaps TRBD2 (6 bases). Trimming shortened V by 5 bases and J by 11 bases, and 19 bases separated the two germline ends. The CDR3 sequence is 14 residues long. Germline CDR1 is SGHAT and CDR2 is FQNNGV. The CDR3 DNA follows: TGTGCCAGCAGCCCCCAACGGGGGTGGGACGTTCAGTACTTC. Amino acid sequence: CASSPQRGWDVQYF.

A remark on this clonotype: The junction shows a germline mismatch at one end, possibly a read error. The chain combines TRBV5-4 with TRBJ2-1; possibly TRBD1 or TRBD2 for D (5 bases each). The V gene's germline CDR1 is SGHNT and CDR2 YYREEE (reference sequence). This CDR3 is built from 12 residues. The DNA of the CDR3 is TGTGCCTGCAGCTTGAGGGGTAATGAGCAGTTCTTC. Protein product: CACSLRGNEQFF. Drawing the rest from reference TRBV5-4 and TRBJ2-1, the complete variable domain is ETGVTQSPTHLIKTRGQQVTLRCSSQSGHNTVSWYQQALGQGPQFIFQYYREEENGRGNFPPRFSGLQFPNYSSELNVNALELDDSALYLCACSLRGNEQFFGPGTRLTVL.